This entry concerns a single T cell receptor beta chain. These data belong to a study of technical replicates of blood from a few donors. The CDR3 is made up of 16 amino acids. J was trimmed by 7 bases and V by 5 bases; bases with no gene match: 13. Germline CDR1 and CDR2: GTSNPN and SVGIG (reference sequence). Sequenced by immunoSEQ multiplex PCR; TCRdb stores in-frame clones only, minus some. The sample has 60,000 to 95,000 clones, about nine tenths seen once. The sample was T cells isolated from PBMCs. This chain connects TRBV30 to TRBJ1-5; TRBD1 aligns across 11 bases. The receptor was derived from a human donor in good health. Some clones in this sample may be carry-over from other donors' samples. As DNA, the CDR3 is TGTGCCTGGGACACCGGGACAGGGGGAACTCGACAGCCCCAGCATTTT. This gives the protein CAWDTGTGGTRQPQHF.